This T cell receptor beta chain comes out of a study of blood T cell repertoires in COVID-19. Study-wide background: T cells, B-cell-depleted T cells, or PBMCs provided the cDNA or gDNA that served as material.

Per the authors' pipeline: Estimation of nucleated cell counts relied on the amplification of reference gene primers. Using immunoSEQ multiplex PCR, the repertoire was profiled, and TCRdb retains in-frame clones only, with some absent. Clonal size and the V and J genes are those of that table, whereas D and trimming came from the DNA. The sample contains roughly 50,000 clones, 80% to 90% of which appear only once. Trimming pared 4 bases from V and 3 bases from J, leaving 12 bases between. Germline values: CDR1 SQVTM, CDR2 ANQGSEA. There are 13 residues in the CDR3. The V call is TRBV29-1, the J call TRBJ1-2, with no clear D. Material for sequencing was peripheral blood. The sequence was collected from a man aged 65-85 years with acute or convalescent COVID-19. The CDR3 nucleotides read TGCAGCGTTGTTCGCTACCAAGACTATGGCTACACCTTC. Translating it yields CSVVRYQDYGYTF.